Reported below is one TCR beta chain. The sample originates from a study of OX40 agonist ivuxolimab in advanced cancers. The CDR3 contains 12 residues. Trimming removed 1 base at V and 4 bases at J, with 2 bases between. The V gene's germline CDR1 is LGHNT and CDR2 FRNRAP. Libraries were prepared by immunoSEQ multiplex PCR; TCRdb keeps only in-frame clonotypes and omits some of them. The repertoire holds approximately 37,000 clones, about 76% seen once, with roughly a fifth in the top ten. This chain uses TRBV12-5 with TRBJ2-1; D is uncertain. Sequences were derived from CD4+ or CD8+ T cells sorted from blood, sampled in a trial of the OX40 agonist ivuxolimab. This receptor was identified in an adult with an advanced solid tumor such as melanoma, head and neck, liver or kidney cancer. In nucleotides, the CDR3 is TGTGCTAGTGGTTTGGGGTACAATGAGCAGTTCTTC. Translation gives CASGLGYNEQFF.